This passage covers 18 T cell receptor beta chains from one sample sequenced in a study of shared clonotypes between healthy human individuals. Sequenced by immunoSEQ multiplex PCR; TCRdb stores in-frame clones only, minus some. The sample consists of nearly 500,000 clones, around 80% of them appearing once. Material: PBMCs. The receptor set was obtained from a woman aged 35 to 49 in good health. Some clones in this sample may be carry-over from other donors' samples.

The V gene is TRBV10-1, the J gene TRBJ2-2; either TRBD1 or TRBD2 may supply D (7 bases each). The CDR3 extends over 15 amino acids. The germline V gene encodes CDR1 WNHNN and CDR2 SYGVQD (reference sequence). Deletions cut 8 bases from V and 3 bases from J, with 16 bases between. CDR3 in amino acids: CASARGGEDTGELFF. The CDR3 region has the DNA TGCGCCAGCGCCAGGGGGGGAGAAGACACCGGGGAGCTGTTTTTT.

The chain has TRBV10-3 and TRBJ2-5; 14 positions agree with TRBD2. The CDR3 is 15 amino acids. With V trimmed by 10 bases and J by 3 bases, 7 bases remained unmatched. Looked up from germline, CDR1 is ENHRY and CDR2 is SYGVKD. CDR3 region: CATGRLAGGKETQYF. CDR3 nucleotides: TGTGCCACCGGGCGACTAGCGGGAGGGAAAGAGACCCAGTACTTC.

The chain links TRBV28 to TRBJ2-1; D is unresolved. V was shortened by 6 bases and J by 0 bases, with 6 bases between the two germline ends. Looked up from germline, CDR1 is MDHEN and CDR2 is SYDVKM. The length of the CDR3 is 13 residues. The CDR3 spells CASSPSSYNEQFF. CDR3 bases: TGTGCCAGCAGCCCGAGCTCCTACAATGAGCAGTTCTTC.

The rearrangement joins TRBV4-1 to TRBJ2-3; D remains ambiguous. The CDR3 runs 14 residues. V gave up 5 bases and J gave up 6 bases, with 15 bases separating them. Germline CDR1 is MGHRA and CDR2 is YSYEKL. CDR3 sequence (DNA): TGCGCCAGCAGCTCCTCCCTCCCTGGGGATACGCAGTATTTT. Translating it yields CASSSSLPGDTQYF.

The chain combines TRBV5-1 with TRBJ2-3; 8 nucleotides agree with TRBD2. The germline V gene has CDR1 SGHRS and CDR2 YFSETQ. The CDR3 extends over 15 amino acids. V lost 4 bases and J lost 0; bases outside the gene matches: 4. The chain's CDR3 is CASSRTSQSTDTQYF. CDR3 DNA: TGCGCCAGCAGCCGGACTAGCCAAAGCACAGATACGCAGTATTTT.

Concerning this clone: An end of the junction differs from the germline gene, which may be a read error. The chain joins TRBV27 to TRBJ1-2; 7 bases agree with TRBD1. The CDR3 loop spans 10 amino acids. Germline V CDR1 and CDR2: MNHEY, SMNVEV (reference sequence). CDR3 nucleotide sequence: TGTGCCAGCAGTTCACGGACAGGCATCTTC. Protein: CASSSRTGIF.

This clone has a single count. This sequence joins TRBV7-2 and TRBJ2-1; 7 bases align to TRBD2. The CDR3 is made up of 15 amino acids. The V and J ends lost 0 bases and 3 bases, in that order; junction bases with no gene match: 2. Germline CDR1 is SGHTA and CDR2 is FQGNSA. The CDR3 DNA follows: TGTGCCAGCAGCTTAGCGGGGGGGGTCTACAATGAGCAGTTCTTC. It specifies CASSLAGGVYNEQFF.

This clone was found once. The chain is built from TRBV4-1 and TRBJ2-2, with 7 positions matching TRBD1. Germline V gives CDR1 MGHRA, CDR2 YSYEKL. V lost 1 base, J lost 5 bases, and 4 bases stayed unmatched. The CDR3 runs 15 residues. CDR3 protein: CASSQGQGKTGELFF. The CDR3 bases are TGCGCCAGCAGCCAAGGACAGGGTAAAACCGGGGAGCTGTTTTTT.

The chain combines TRBV7-2 with TRBJ2-2; 13 bases line up with TRBD2. The J segment lost 0 bases and the V segment lost 6 bases, leaving 10 bases of the junction unmatched. CDR1 is SGHTA, CDR2 FQGNSA, per germline. CDR3 length equals 19 residues. This CDR3 reads CASRKPGLAGLSNTGELFF. The CDR3, as DNA: TGTGCCAGCAGAAAGCCGGGACTAGCGGGATTGTCGAACACCGGGGAGCTGTTTTTT.

This chain uses TRBV9 with TRBJ2-1, with TRBD2 matching 8 bases. The CDR3 is 15 residues long. The germline CDR1 and CDR2 sequences are SGDLS and YYNGEE. V lost 0 bases and J lost 6; bases outside the gene matches: 5. The CDR3, as DNA: TGTGCCAGCAGCGTAGGGCTAGCGGGTGGCAATGAGCAGTTCTTC. Translating gives CASSVGLAGGNEQFF. Together with reference TRBV9 and TRBJ2-1, the CDR3 gives the full variable domain: DSGVTQTPKHLITATGQRVTLRCSPRSGDLSVYWYQQSLDQGLQFLIQYYNGEERAKGNILERFSAQQFPDLHSELNLSSLELGDSALYFCASSVGLAGGNEQFFGPGTRLTVL.

V and J are TRBV7-8 and TRBJ1-5; D gene ambiguous. The CDR3 consists of 15 residues. V was trimmed by 1 base and J by 1 base, leaving 8 bases between them. Germline-derived CDR1 and CDR2 are SGHVS and FQNEAQ. CDR3 nucleotides: TGTGCCAGCAGCTTAGGAGGGCTGAGCAATCAGCCCCAGCATTTT. Encoded protein: CASSLGGLSNQPQHF.

The CDR3 DNA is TGCGCCAGCAGCGAATGCAATCAGCCCCAGCATTTT. Translating gives CASSECNQPQHF. The J gene is TRBJ1-5, the V gene TRBV5-1; D unclear. The germline gives CDR1 SGHRS, CDR2 YFSETQ. The CDR3 consists of 12 residues. Trimming stripped 4 bases from V and 2 bases from J, with 4 bases between.

The chain has TRBV19 and TRBJ2-7; D unresolved. From germline, CDR1 is LNHDA and CDR2 SQIVND (reference sequence). Trimming removed 4 bases at V and 6 bases at J, with 13 bases between. This CDR3 region has 13 residues. CDR3 sequence: CASSNGRIGEQYF. CDR3 nucleotide sequence: TGTGCCAGTAGTAATGGCAGGATAGGCGAGCAGTACTTC.

The CDR3 loop is CASSFPRREGLDIQYF. As DNA, the CDR3 is TGTGCCAGCAGTTTCCCCCGCCGGGAGGGCCTGGACATTCAGTACTTC. The chain couples TRBV28 to TRBJ2-4; 8 bases align to TRBD2. V lost 3 bases, J lost 8 bases, and 12 bases stayed unmatched. Germline loops: CDR1 MDHEN, CDR2 SYDVKM. This CDR3 region has 16 residues.

The table lists this clone with a few counts. CDR3 bases: TGCGCCAGCAGCCCCGGACAGGGTCAGGGCAATGAGCAGTTCTTC. This encodes CASSPGQGQGNEQFF. The chain couples TRBV5-1 to TRBJ2-1, with TRBD1 matching over 8 bases. This CDR3 contains 15 residues. Losses at the gene ends were 4 bases for V and 6 bases for J; bases not matched to a gene: 9. Germline values: CDR1 SGHRS, CDR2 YFSETQ.

This chain joins TRBV25-1 and TRBJ2-1, with D maybe TRBD1 (5 bases). Germline CDR1 reads MGHDK; CDR2 reads SYGVNS. Trimming took off 4 bases at V and 8 bases at J, with 15 bases between the two ends. The CDR3 extends over 14 amino acids. This CDR3 reads CASSAGEKQDEQFF. CDR3 sequence (DNA): TGTGCCAGCAGTGCAGGTGAGAAACAGGATGAGCAGTTCTTC.

The chain uses TRBV4-3 and TRBJ2-5; D could derive from TRBD1 or TRBD2 (6 bases each). The J call is uncertain, as TRBJ2-7 better fits the DNA end. The CDR3 loop spans 14 amino acids. The germline CDR1 and CDR2 sequences are LGHNA and YSLEER. CDR3 residues: CASSQGGALYEQYF. In DNA, the CDR3 is TGCGCCAGCAGCCAAGGGGGGGCTCTTTACGAGCAGTACTTC.

The V and J genes are TRBV7-7 and TRBJ2-5, with TRBD2 matching over 8 bases. Germline V gene sequence: CDR1 SSHAT, CDR2 FNYEAQ (reference sequence). Trimming removed 1 base from V and 2 bases from J; junction bases left unmatched: 3. The CDR3 runs to 15 residues. The CDR3 region is CASSLGTSGQETQYF. The CDR3 DNA reads TGTGCCAGCAGCTTAGGTACTAGCGGACAAGAGACCCAGTACTTC.